These 21 T cell receptor beta chains were all obtained from the same sample, sequenced in a study of response to subunit inactivated influenza vaccine. TCRdb reprocessed the RT-PCR reads with MiXCR, giving one entry per CDR3 protein. The sample includes 290,000 or so distinct CDR3 sequences, 20% to 25% of them seen just once. Sequences were derived from PBMCs from blood, sampled 21 months after vaccination. Receptor source: a man aged 45 to 75 who received an inactivated influenza vaccine.

This clonotype was seen a handful of times. The gene calls are TRBV5-1 and TRBJ2-1; D tentatively fits TRBD1 or TRBD2 (6 bases each). Trimming left V 1 base short and J 3 bases short, with 11 bases between. The CDR3 runs 15 residues. The germline V gene has CDR1 SGHRS and CDR2 YFSETQ. In nucleotides, the CDR3 is TGCGCCAGCAGCTTGTATAGGGGGGACTACAATGAGCAGTTCTTC. The encoded protein is CASSLYRGDYNEQFF.

The rearrangement uses TRBV6-5 and TRBJ1-5, with D tentatively TRBD1 (5 bases). The CDR3 extends over 16 amino acids. Germline CDR1 is MNHEY and CDR2 is SVGAGI. The V end was cut by 0 bases, the J end by 2 bases, with 11 bases between. The CDR3 sequence is CASSYSPRAGNQPQHF. DNA for the CDR3: TGTGCCAGCAGTTACTCCCCCAGGGCAGGCAATCAGCCCCAGCATTTT.

This clonotype was seen a few times. The CDR3 DNA is TGCGCCAGCAGCCTGGACCCCGGGACAGCGAACGAGCAGTACTTC. Protein sequence: CASSLDPGTANEQYF. This rearrangement joins TRBV5-1 to TRBJ2-7; 7 nucleotides align to TRBD1. CDR1 and CDR2 (germline): SGHRS, YFSETQ. The CDR3 runs 15 residues. Germline trimming cut 4 bases from V and 5 bases from J; bases unmatched to any gene: 12.

This clonotype was counted a few times. The chain combines TRBV29-1 with TRBJ1-1; D remains ambiguous. The CDR3 consists of 11 residues. The germline gives CDR1 SQVTM, CDR2 ANQGSEA. V dropped 4 bases and J dropped 8 bases, with 11 bases sitting between them. The CDR3 bases are TGCAGCGTTGTGCCCGATAGGGAAGCTTTCTTT. Protein product: CSVVPDREAFF.

This clonotype was seen more than once but under ten times. The J gene is TRBJ2-4, the V gene TRBV20-1, with D possibly TRBD1 on 7 matching bases. The V gene lost 3 bases and the J gene lost 8 bases, with 17 bases spanning the gap. Germline V gene data show CDR1 as DFQATT and CDR2 as SNEGSKA (reference sequence). The CDR3 is 14 residues long. CDR3 DNA sequence: TGCAGTGCTAGGTACAGGGGAAGGGAGGACATTCAGTACTTC. It codes for CSARYRGREDIQYF.

A few counts support this clonotype. The V call is TRBV7-9, the J call TRBJ1-2, with 9 bases that match TRBD1. The CDR3 length is 12 residues. The germline V gene encodes CDR1 SEHNR and CDR2 FQNEAQ (reference sequence). J was trimmed by 7 bases and V by 4 bases; bases with no gene match: 1. For the CDR3, the DNA is TGTGCCAGCAGCTGGGACAGGGCTGGCTACACCTTC. Amino acids: CASSWDRAGYTF.

The chain couples TRBV5-6 to TRBJ1-5; no clear D. Trimming shortened V by 0 bases and J by 3 bases, and 10 bases separated the two germline ends. Germline CDR1 and CDR2: SGHDT and YYEEEE. There are 15 residues in the CDR3. As DNA, the CDR3 is TGTGCCAGCAGCTTGGGGTCAGCGTTCAATCAGCCCCAGCATTTT. It specifies CASSLGSAFNQPQHF. The entire variable domain, with the rest obtained from reference TRBV5-6 and TRBJ1-5, is as follows: DAGVTQSPTHLIKTRGQQVTLRCSPKSGHDTVSWYQQALGQGPQFIFQYYEEEERQRGNFPDRFSGHQFPNYSSELNVNALLLGDSALYLCASSLGSAFNQPQHFGDGTRLSIL.

This clonotype occurred many times. The chain combines TRBV5-1 with TRBJ1-1; 8 nucleotides align to TRBD1. The germline gives CDR1 SGHRS, CDR2 YFSETQ. The CDR3 is 15 residues long. V dropped 4 bases and J dropped 7; count of bases not matched to a gene: 12. In DNA, the CDR3 is TGCGCCAGCAGCCGTAGGACAGGGTATCCGGGTGAAGCTTTCTTT. Its translation: CASSRRTGYPGEAFF.

This clonotype came up a few times. V usage is TRBV24-1 and J usage is TRBJ2-3; 8 positions agree with TRBD2. Germline CDR1 and CDR2: KGHDR and SFDVKD. The V and J ends lost 5 bases and 2 bases, in that order; junction bases with no gene match: 2. The CDR3 loop spans 14 amino acids. The CDR3 nucleotides are TGTGCCACCAGTGCGCGGGGGGTCACAGATACGCAGTATTTT. This codes for CATSARGVTDTQYF.

V and J are TRBV4-3 and TRBJ2-1; 10 bases are shared with TRBD2. J gave up 0 bases and V 4 bases, and 6 bases lay outside the gene matches. There are 17 residues in the CDR3. Looked up from germline, CDR1 is LGHNA and CDR2 is YSLEER. CDR3: CASSRGTSASSYNEQFF. Written as DNA, the CDR3 is TGCGCCAGCAGCCGGGGGACTAGCGCGAGCTCCTACAATGAGCAGTTCTTC.

This clonotype was seen more than once but under ten times. This chain links TRBV3-1 with TRBJ1-5; D is uncertain. The CDR3 has 16 amino acids. Trimming cost V 0 bases and J 0 bases, with 9 bases left between them. Looked up from germline, CDR1 is LGHDT and CDR2 is YNNKEL (reference sequence). This CDR3 is CASSQDLGSSNQPQHF. CDR3 nucleotide sequence: TGTGCCAGCAGCCAAGATCTAGGGTCTAGCAATCAGCCCCAGCATTTT. The complete variable domain, with remaining parts taken from reference TRBV3-1 and TRBJ1-5, reads DTAVSQTPKYLVTQMGNDKSIKCEQNLGHDTMYWYKQDSKKFLKIMFSYNNKELIINETVPNRFSPKSPDKAHLNLHINSLELGDSAVYFCASSQDLGSSNQPQHFGDGTRLSIL.

This clonotype has only a few counts. The chain uses TRBV20-1 and TRBJ2-1, with D unclear. The germline V gene has CDR1 DFQATT and CDR2 SNEGSKA (reference sequence). The CDR3 consists of 14 residues. The V end was cut by 0 bases, the J end by 3 bases, with 9 bases between. CDR3 amino acids: CSARDIALYNEQFF. CDR3 in DNA: TGCAGTGCTAGAGACATTGCCCTCTACAATGAGCAGTTCTTC.

This clonotype was seen a handful of times. The chain couples TRBV12-3 or TRBV12-4 to TRBJ2-7; D is uncertain. V lost 6 bases, J lost 4 bases, and 13 bases lay in between. The CDR3 consists of 13 residues. CDR3 coding DNA: TGTGCCAGCAGACAAACCGGATCTTACGAGCAGTACTTC. This codes for CASRQTGSYEQYF.

Ten or more counts support this clonotype. The chain has TRBV20-1 and TRBJ2-1; TRBD2 matches at 9 bases. CDR1 and CDR2 (germline): DFQATT, SNEGSKA (reference sequence). V lost 6 bases and J lost 5; bases outside the gene matches: 11. This CDR3 spans 15 amino acids. Here the CDR3 reads CSAPDASGAHNEQFF. For the CDR3, the DNA is TGCAGTGCCCCCGATGCTAGCGGGGCGCACAATGAGCAGTTCTTC.

This clonotype was counted many times. The chain has TRBV14 and TRBJ1-2; D is perhaps TRBD1 (5 bases). Trimming took 0 bases from V and 0 from J, leaving 8 bases between them. The CDR3 runs 15 residues. Germline V CDR1 and CDR2: SGHDN, FVKESK. The DNA of the CDR3 is TGTGCCAGCAGCCAAGAGGGGGGAGCTAACTATGGCTACACCTTC. Protein product: CASSQEGGANYGYTF.

This clonotype showed up just a few times. The CDR3 reads CSWGSQETQYF. CDR3 nucleotide sequence: TGCAGCTGGGGGTCGCAAGAGACCCAGTACTTC. The chain uses TRBV29-1 and TRBJ2-5; D assignment may be TRBD1 or TRBD2 (5 bases each). Looked up from germline, CDR1 is SQVTM and CDR2 is ANQGSEA. The CDR3 has 11 residues. The V and J ends lost 8 bases and 2 bases respectively, with 9 bases between them. The full variable domain, completed using reference TRBV29-1 and TRBJ2-5, is SAVISQKPSRDICQRGTSLTIQCQVDSQVTMMFWYRQQPGQSLTLIATANQGSEATYESGFVIDKFPISRPNLTFSTLTVSNMSPEDSSIYLCSWGSQETQYFGPGTRLLVL.

There are a few counts of this clonotype. The chain has TRBV2 and TRBJ2-2; D remains ambiguous. The CDR3 loop spans 15 amino acids. Between the trimmed V and J ends, which lost 1 base and 1 base, there was a span of 7 bases. The V gene's germline CDR1 is SNHLY and CDR2 FYNNEI. CDR3 sequence (DNA): TGTGCCAGCAGTGAAGGGGCAGGGAACACCGGGGAGCTGTTTTTT. Translating gives CASSEGAGNTGELFF.

This clonotype was detected ten times or more. V gene TRBV6-2 or TRBV6-3 combines with J gene TRBJ1-5; 10 bases match TRBD1. Germline V gives CDR1 MNHEY, CDR2 SVGEGT. Trimming took 7 bases from V and 5 from J; bases not matched to a gene: 14. The CDR3 has 17 residues. The CDR3 coding sequence is TGTGCCAGCACTACAAGGAGGGGACAGGGGAGAGATCAGCCCCAGCATTTT. Encoded protein: CASTTRRGQGRDQPQHF.

The sample holds a few counts of this clonotype. V usage is TRBV6-1 and J usage is TRBJ1-2, with D unresolved. This CDR3 is built from 13 residues. V lost 2 bases to trimming and J lost 4 bases, with 8 bases between them. From germline, CDR1 is MNHNS and CDR2 SASEGT. The CDR3 is CASSENRVYGYTF. The DNA for the CDR3 is TGTGCCAGCAGTGAAAACAGAGTCTATGGCTACACCTTC.

The chain combines TRBV2 with TRBJ1-5; D not resolved. V was trimmed by 3 bases and J by 6 bases, leaving 12 bases between them. From germline, CDR1 is SNHLY and CDR2 FYNNEI. The CDR3 totals 14 residues. CDR3 nucleotides: TGTGCCAGCAGTGACGAAACGAATGTTCAGCCCCAGCATTTT. Protein sequence: CASSDETNVQPQHF.

The chain couples TRBV20-1 to TRBJ1-5; 10 nucleotides match TRBD1. Trimming at V came to 6 bases and at J to 0 bases, leaving 14 bases not matched to a gene. This CDR3 is 18 amino acids long. Germline V gene data show CDR1 as DFQATT and CDR2 as SNEGSKA (reference sequence). CDR3 amino acids: CSAPDRDRGYYSNQPQHF. CDR3 sequence (DNA): TGCAGTGCCCCCGACCGGGACAGGGGATACTATAGCAATCAGCCCCAGCATTTT.